These 27 T cell receptor beta chains came from one sample sequenced in a study of CD8 T cells in ankylosing spondylitis. Study conclusions and caveats: A motif of fewer than ten highly homologous TCR beta variants was seen as apparently characteristic of ankylosing spondylitis blood.

The antigens of these receptors remain unknown. Using its own MiXCR run on the 5' RACE reads, TCRdb lists one record per CDR3 protein. The sample holds over 700,000 distinct CDR3 sequences, roughly 20% seen once. Sequenced: blood, either unsorted or a sorted T cell fraction (not recorded which). Receptors originate from a male donor with ankylosing spondylitis.

The chain links TRBV6-2 or TRBV6-3 to TRBJ1-4, with TRBD1 as a possible D gene (6 bases). Germline assignment: CDR1 MNHEY and CDR2 SVGEGT. The CDR3 runs 22 residues. V gave up 0 bases and J gave up 1 base, with 27 bases separating them. CDR3: CASSYSMNPGHITPRTNEKLFF. In DNA, the CDR3 is TGTGCCAGCAGTTACTCTATGAACCCGGGACATATCACTCCGAGAACTAATGAAAAACTGTTTTTT.

The CDR3 region has the DNA TGTGCCAGCAGTGGGGACAGCTATGAGCAGTTCTTC. Amino acid sequence: CASSGDSYEQFF. The chain has TRBV2 and TRBJ2-1, with TRBD1 matching over 7 bases. Germline CDR1 is SNHLY and CDR2 is FYNNEI. The J segment lost 8 bases and the V segment lost 4 bases, leaving 2 bases of the junction unmatched. This CDR3 comprises 12 residues.

In the case of this clonotype: One end of the junction does not line up with germline, which may come from a read error. This chain uses TRBV3-1 with TRBJ2-2; D not resolved. From germline, CDR1 is LGHDT and CDR2 YNNKEL (reference sequence). CDR3 length: 11 residues. CDR3 loop: CASCQVGELFF. CDR3 nucleotide sequence: TGTGCCAGCTGCCAAGTAGGGGAGCTGTTTTTT. Drawing the rest from reference TRBV3-1 and TRBJ2-2, the complete variable domain is DTAVSQTPKYLVTQMGNDKSIKCEQNLGHDTMYWYKQDSKKFLKIMFSYNNKELIINETVPNRFSPKSPDKAHLNLHINSLELGDSAVYFCASCQVGELFFGEGSRLTVL.

This clonotype was counted between two and nine times. The chain combines TRBV29-1 with TRBJ1-1, with D tentatively TRBD1 (6 bases). The V gene lost 2 bases and the J gene lost 5 bases, with 18 bases spanning the gap. Germline assignment: CDR1 SQVTM and CDR2 ANQGSEA. The CDR3 sequence is 15 residues long. The CDR3 nucleotides are TGCAGCGTTGAAAGGGGAGCAGGGGTGAGAACTGAAGCTTTCTTT. This sequence encodes CSVERGAGVRTEAFF.

Many counts were recorded for this clonotype. The chain links TRBV12-3 or TRBV12-4 to TRBJ1-6; 9 bases are a match to TRBD1. CDR3 size: 15 residues. The J segment lost 7 bases and the V segment lost 7 bases, leaving 8 bases of the junction unmatched. CDR3 DNA sequence: TGTGCCAGCACTCACCGGGGGACAGGGAATTCACCCCTCCACTTT. It is translated as CASTHRGTGNSPLHF.

This clonotype has a handful of counts. The V gene is TRBV10-1, the J gene TRBJ2-3; D remains ambiguous. V lost 3 bases and J 0 bases, leaving 10 bases between the germline ends. The CDR3 is made up of 15 amino acids. CDR1 and CDR2 (germline): WNHNN, SYGVQD (reference sequence). The CDR3 sequence: CASSDSRLSTDTQYF. CDR3 nucleotides: TGCGCCAGCAGTGATAGCAGGTTGAGCACAGATACGCAGTATTTT.

The table lists this clonotype with many counts. The V call is TRBV27, the J call TRBJ1-1; D remains ambiguous. This CDR3 is 10 amino acids long. Germline V gives CDR1 MNHEY, CDR2 SMNVEV (reference sequence). V gave up 2 bases and J gave up 8 bases, with 3 bases separating them. The CDR3 spells CASSLKEAFF. Here the CDR3 DNA reads TGTGCCAGCAGTTTAAAAGAAGCTTTCTTT.

This sequence joins TRBV7-9 and TRBJ2-3; TRBD1 matches 8 bases. This CDR3 spans 15 amino acids. The J segment lost 4 bases and the V segment lost 4 bases, leaving 7 bases of the junction unmatched. In germline, CDR1 is SEHNR, CDR2 FQNEAQ (reference sequence). The CDR3 DNA reads as TGTGCCAGCAGCTCTGGTGGGACAGGACCAGATACGCAGTATTTT. Residues: CASSSGGTGPDTQYF.

The chain joins TRBV29-1 to TRBJ1-3; a possible D gene is TRBD1 (5 bases). V lost 7 bases, J lost 0 bases, and 16 bases lay in between. Germline V CDR1 and CDR2: SQVTM, ANQGSEA. The CDR3 is made up of 15 amino acids. The CDR3 protein is CSAPRGYSSGNTIYF. The CDR3, as DNA: TGCAGCGCCCCGCGGGGGTACAGCTCTGGAAACACCATATATTTT.

This clonotype was counted between two and nine times. The chain is built from TRBV24-1 and TRBJ2-2; 7 bases line up with TRBD2. Germline CDR1 is KGHDR and CDR2 is SFDVKD. The CDR3 has 15 residues. Trimming took 2 bases from V and 2 from J; bases not matched to a gene: 1. CDR3 sequence reads: CATSDSAGNTGELFF. CDR3 nucleotides: TGTGCCACCAGTGATTCAGCGGGAAACACCGGGGAGCTGTTTTTT.

In DNA, the CDR3 is TGTGCCAGCACTCGACATCCGAATCAGCCCCAGCATTTT. Translating gives CASTRHPNQPQHF. This rearrangement joins TRBV6-1 to TRBJ1-5; no definite D call. This CDR3 spans 13 amino acids. V gave up 7 bases and J gave up 4 bases, with 11 bases separating them. CDR1 and CDR2 (germline): MNHNS, SASEGT.

The J gene is TRBJ1-1, the V gene TRBV6-1; TRBD1 might be the D (5 bases). The V and J ends lost 3 bases and 4 bases respectively, with 15 bases between them. Germline V gene sequence: CDR1 MNHNS, CDR2 SASEGT. The CDR3 contains 15 residues. The CDR3 region has the DNA TGTGCCAGCAGTGAGAGGGACTCTCTGTTCACTGAAGCTTTCTTT. Its protein product is CASSERDSLFTEAFF.

This clonotype has a handful of counts. The V and J genes are TRBV5-1 and TRBJ1-1; weak D call: TRBD1 (6 bases). The CDR3 is 14 amino acids. Germline loops: CDR1 SGHRS, CDR2 YFSETQ. The V and J ends lost 4 bases and 6 bases respectively, with 16 bases between them. In DNA form, the CDR3 reads TGCGCCAGCAGCCTGATACAGGGTGCCGCTGAAGCTTTCTTT. Translating gives CASSLIQGAAEAFF.

This clonotype was seen only a few times. The chain combines TRBV20-1 with TRBJ2-1; 10 bases map to TRBD2. The CDR3 sequence is 14 residues long. Germline lookup yields CDR1 DFQATT and CDR2 SNEGSKA (reference sequence). J gave up 3 bases and V 5 bases, and 4 bases lay outside the gene matches. Written as DNA, the CDR3 is TGCAGTGCTGGAGGACTAGCGGTCTACAATGAGCAGTTCTTC. It specifies CSAGGLAVYNEQFF.

The table lists this clonotype with many counts. J is TRBJ2-2 and V is TRBV12-3 or TRBV12-4, with a possible D match to TRBD2 (7 bases). Trimming took off 2 bases at V and 7 bases at J, with 14 bases between the two ends. This CDR3 is built from 15 residues. The CDR3 sequence is CASSLIQGGGGELFF. The CDR3 bases are TGTGCCAGCAGTTTAATCCAGGGAGGGGGCGGGGAGCTGTTTTTT.

At least ten counts were recorded for this clonotype. As DNA, the CDR3 is TGTGCTAGTGGTGGGGGACTAGCGGGCACAGATACGCAGTATTTT. This translates into CASGGGLAGTDTQYF. The V and J genes are TRBV12-5 and TRBJ2-3; 11 bases are shared with TRBD2. The length of the CDR3 is 15 residues. Looked up from germline, CDR1 is LGHNT and CDR2 is FRNRAP. Unmatched junction bases numbered 2, after V lost 5 bases and J lost 1 base.

CDR3 protein: CASSLYTGTSNQPQHF. Here the CDR3 DNA reads TGTGCCAGCAGCTTATACACAGGGACCAGCAATCAGCCCCAGCATTTT. The rearrangement links TRBV11-2 to TRBJ1-5, with D perhaps matching TRBD1 (6 bases). Germline V gene lookup returns CDR1 SGHAT and CDR2 FQNNGV. The ends were cut back, 2 bases at V and 1 base at J, with 12 bases in the middle. The CDR3 runs 16 residues.

This clonotype was observed at least ten times. One junction end disagrees with the germline gene, perhaps due to a read error. The rearrangement links TRBV7-9 to TRBJ2-1; TRBD2 matches 10 bases. Germline CDR1 SEHNR, CDR2 FQNEAQ (reference sequence). The CDR3 is 15 amino acids. The CDR3 DNA sequence: TGTGCCAGCAGCCTAGCGGGGGCGAACTACAATGAGCAGTTCTTC. It is translated as CASSLAGANYNEQFF.

This clonotype was seen a handful of times. CDR3 protein: CASGDRNDYEQYF. DNA for the CDR3: TGTGCCAGCGGTGACAGGAACGACTACGAGCAGTACTTC. This rearrangement joins TRBV28 to TRBJ2-7; D possibly corresponds to TRBD1 (6 bases). V lost 8 bases and J lost 3, with 14 bases in between. CDR3 length: 13 amino acids. Germline-derived CDR1 and CDR2 are MDHEN and SYDVKM.

This clonotype was seen at least ten times. This chain links TRBV4-3 with TRBJ2-1; D might be TRBD1 or TRBD2, each matching 5 bases. CDR1 LGHNA and CDR2 YSLEER come from the germline V gene. The CDR3 runs to 14 residues. V lost 4 bases to trimming and J lost 8 bases, with 15 bases between them. CDR3 coding DNA: TGCGCCAGCAGCCTGGGACGCCTAGGGGATGAGCAGTTCTTC. Its protein product is CASSLGRLGDEQFF.

This rearrangement joins TRBV12-3 or TRBV12-4 to TRBJ2-7; D may be TRBD1 (5 bases). V shed 1 base and J shed 0 bases, with 10 bases lying between them. CDR3 size: 15 residues. CDR3 in DNA: TGTGCCAGCAGTTTAGAAGGGGCCGTCTCCTACGAGCAGTACTTC. Residues: CASSLEGAVSYEQYF.

This clonotype was picked up a small number of times. The chain uses TRBV5-1 and TRBJ1-2; 11 nucleotides align to TRBD1. V gave up 3 bases and J gave up 4 bases; unmatched junction bases: 2. CDR1 and CDR2 from the germline V gene are SGHRS and YFSETQ. This CDR3 has 14 amino acids. CDR3 bases: TGCGCCAGCAGCTGGGGGACAGGGGGCTATGGCTACACCTTC. Translating it yields CASSWGTGGYGYTF.

This clonotype was counted between two and nine times. The chain uses TRBV5-1 and TRBJ2-5; tentative D call: TRBD2 (5 bases). V lost 4 bases to trimming and J lost 2 bases, with 15 bases between them. The CDR3 totals 15 residues. CDR1 is SGHRS and CDR2 is YFSETQ in the germline V gene. The CDR3 loop reads CASSLADDFQETQYF. The CDR3 nucleotides are TGCGCCAGCAGCCTAGCCGATGACTTTCAAGAGACCCAGTACTTC.

The chain carries TRBV19 and TRBJ1-1, with no clear D. Germline CDR1 is LNHDA and CDR2 is SQIVND (reference sequence). Trimming removed 1 base at V and 6 bases at J, with 6 bases between. This CDR3 contains 12 residues. In DNA, the CDR3 is TGTGCCAGTAGTATAGGTGGGGCTGAAGCTTTCTTT. Protein sequence: CASSIGGAEAFF.

This clonotype was found a few times. The chain recombines TRBV9 with TRBJ1-2; D is undetermined. V was pared by 0 bases and J by 3 bases, with 9 bases between. The CDR3 consists of 14 residues. Germline values: CDR1 SGDLS, CDR2 YYNGEE. The CDR3 loop reads CASSVGVGDYGYTF. CDR3 bases: TGTGCCAGCAGCGTAGGGGTAGGCGACTATGGCTACACCTTC.

The J gene is TRBJ2-4, the V gene TRBV12-3 or TRBV12-4, with 7 bases matching TRBD2. The J segment lost 0 bases and the V segment lost 2 bases, leaving 1 base of the junction unmatched. This CDR3 region has 15 residues. CDR3 nucleotide sequence: TGTGCCAGCAGTTTAAGGGAGGGAGCCAAAAACATTCAGTACTTC. It specifies CASSLREGAKNIQYF.

This clonotype was recorded a few times. The rearrangement uses TRBV28 and TRBJ2-3, with D possibly being TRBD1 or TRBD2 (5 bases each). CDR1 and CDR2 (germline): MDHEN, SYDVKM. The CDR3 has 12 amino acids. The V gene lost 3 bases and the J gene lost 10 bases, with 11 bases spanning the gap. The CDR3 DNA is TGTGCCAGCAGTTTCGGGGCGTATTCGCAGTATTTT. Its translation is CASSFGAYSQYF.